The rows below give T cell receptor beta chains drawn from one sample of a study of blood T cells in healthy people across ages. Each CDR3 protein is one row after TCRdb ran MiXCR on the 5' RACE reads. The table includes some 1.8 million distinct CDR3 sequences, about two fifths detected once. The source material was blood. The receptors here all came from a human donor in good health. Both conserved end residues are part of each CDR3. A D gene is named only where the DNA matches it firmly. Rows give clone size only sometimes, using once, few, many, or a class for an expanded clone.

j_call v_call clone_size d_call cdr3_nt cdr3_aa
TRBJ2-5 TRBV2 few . TGTGCCAGCAGTGATCCCCCAACCCGAGAGACCCAGTACTTC CASSDPPTRETQYF
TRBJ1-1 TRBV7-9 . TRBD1 TGTGCCAGCAGCTTAGGTTTGCGACAGGGGGGCGAGCACACCGAAGCTTTCTTT CASSLGLRQGGEHTEAFF
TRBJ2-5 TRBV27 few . TGTGCCAGCAGTTTAGAGGGGCTTCACTCGACCCAGTACTTC CASSLEGLHSTQYF
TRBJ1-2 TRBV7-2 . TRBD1 TGTGCCAGCAGCCCACGACTATTACAGGGACAGGGGGCGATTGGCTACACCTTC CASSPRLLQGQGAIGYTF
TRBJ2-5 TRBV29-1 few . TGCAGCGGGGGTAGGCAGCAAGAGACCCAGTACTTC CSGGRQQETQYF
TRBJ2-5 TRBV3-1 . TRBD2 TGTGCCAGCAGACCGACTAGGAGCGGGGGACTCCAAGAGACCCAGTACTTC CASRPTRSGGLQETQYF
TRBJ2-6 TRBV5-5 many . TGTGCCAGCAGCTTGGCTGCAAGCAGCTCTGGGGCCAACGTCCTGACTTTC CASSLAASSSGANVLTF
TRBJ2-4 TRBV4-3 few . TGCGCCAGCAGCCAAGATCGGTTTTCCTCCAAAAACATTCAGTACTTC CASSQDRFSSKNIQYF
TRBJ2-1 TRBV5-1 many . TGCGCCAGCAGCTTGAGAGGGCTAGCTACCTACAATGAGCAGTTCTTC CASSLRGLATYNEQFF
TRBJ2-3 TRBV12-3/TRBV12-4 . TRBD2 TGTGCCAGCAGCCGCACGACTAGCGGGGGCGCAGGGGATACGCAGTATTTT CASSRTTSGGAGDTQYF
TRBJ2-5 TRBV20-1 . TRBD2 TGCAGTGCTAGAGGGGAAACCGGGACTAGCGATTTGGAGACCCAGTACTTC CSARGETGTSDLETQYF
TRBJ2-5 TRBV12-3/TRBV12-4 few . TGTGCCAGCACCCCGGGACCACAAGAGACCCAGTACTTC CASTPGPQETQYF
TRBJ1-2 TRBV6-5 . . TGTGCCAGCAGTTACTCGGGGGAGGCCAACTATGGCTACACCTTC CASSYSGEANYGYTF
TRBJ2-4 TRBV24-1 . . TGTGCCACCCTCGATAGAGCCAAAAACATTCAGTACTTC CATLDRAKNIQYF
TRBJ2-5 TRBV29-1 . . TGCAGCGTCCATAGAGGGTTTTTATTCGAGACCCAGTACTTC CSVHRGFLFETQYF
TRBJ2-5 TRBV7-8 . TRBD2 TGTGCCAGCAGCTTACAGTCTAGCGGGGGCGTATACCAAGAGACCCAGTACTTC CASSLQSSGGVYQETQYF
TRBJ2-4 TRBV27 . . TGTGCCAGCAATCGCACGCCGCTTCGGGCGGACTACAATGAGCAGTACTTC CASNRTPLRADYNEQYF
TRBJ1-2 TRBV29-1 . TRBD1 TGCAGAAAGGGGGCTCGTGGCGGCTACACCTTC CRKGARGGYTF
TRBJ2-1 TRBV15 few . TGTGCCACCAGCAGAGCCTTACCCCCCAATGAGCAGTTCTTC CATSRALPPNEQFF
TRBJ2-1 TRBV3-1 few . TGTGCCAGCAGCCACTGGCATAGGGGCCCCACACCTCATGAGCAGTTCTTC CASSHWHRGPTPHEQFF
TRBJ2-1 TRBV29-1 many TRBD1 TGCAGCGTTGAAGAGTCACAGGGGGCTACGGGGTTCTTC CSVEESQGATGFF
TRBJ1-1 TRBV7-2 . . TGTGCCAGCAGCTTACGGACCCCAAGTAATGCTTTCTTT CASSLRTPSNAFF
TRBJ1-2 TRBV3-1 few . TGTGCCAGCGTCCTCTCTTTGGGGGGCGGCGGCTACACCTTC CASVLSLGGGGYTF
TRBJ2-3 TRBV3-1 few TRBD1 TGTGCCAGCAGCTTGACAGGGTTAAGGTCTTCTAGCACAGATACGCAGTATTTT CASSLTGLRSSSTDTQYF
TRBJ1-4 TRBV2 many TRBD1 TGTGCCAGCAGACCGACAGGGTTCCCCGAAAAACTGTTTTTT CASRPTGFPEKLFF
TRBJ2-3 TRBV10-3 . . TGTGCCACCCGTAGCGGCCTCACAGATACGCAGTATTTT CATRSGLTDTQYF
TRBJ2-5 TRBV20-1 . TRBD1 TGCAGTGCTCTTCCCCATGGGACAGGATGGGAGACCCAGTACTTC CSALPHGTGWETQYF
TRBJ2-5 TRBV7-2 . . TGTGCCAGCACTATTGATTTAGGGCGGATGGAGACCCAGTACTTC CASTIDLGRMETQYF
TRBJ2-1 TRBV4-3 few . TGCGCCAGTAGCCAAGAGACTACCCCGGCCTACAATGAGCAGTTCTTC CASSQETTPAYNEQFF
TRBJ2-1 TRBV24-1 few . TGTGCCACCAGCAAGGGGTGGTACAATGAGCAGTTCTTC CATSKGWYNEQFF
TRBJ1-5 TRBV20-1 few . TGCAGTGCCCTCAGCCCTGGCAATCAGCCCCAGCATTTT CSALSPGNQPQHF
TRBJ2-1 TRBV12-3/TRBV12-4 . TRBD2 TGTGCCAGCAGTTTCCCCAGCTCACTAGCGGGGGGCCCAAAGAATGAGCAGTTCTTC CASSFPSSLAGGPKNEQFF
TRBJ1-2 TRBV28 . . TGTGCCAGCAGCAGAGCGACAGAGCCCTATGGCTACACCTTC CASSRATEPYGYTF
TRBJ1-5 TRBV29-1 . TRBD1 TGCAGCGTCAAACAGGGGGCCGAAGGTGTGAATCAGCCCCAGCATTTT CSVKQGAEGVNQPQHF
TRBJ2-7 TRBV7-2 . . TGTGCCAGCAGCCCGGAGAGGCTCGCCTCCGAGCAGTACTTC CASSPERLASEQYF
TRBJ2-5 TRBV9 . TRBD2 TGTGCCAGCAGCTCAGCGGGGGTGGGGACCCAGTACTTC CASSSAGVGTQYF
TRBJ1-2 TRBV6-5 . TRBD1 TGTGCCAGCAGTTACTATTCACAGGGGGCTGCTTACTATGGCTACACCTTC CASSYYSQGAAYYGYTF
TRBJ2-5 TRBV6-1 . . TGTGCCAGCAGTGAAGGGCTAGCTTGGGAGACCCAGTACTTC CASSEGLAWETQYF
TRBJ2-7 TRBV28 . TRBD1 TGTGCCAGCGGCCGGACAGGGACCTACGAGCAGTACTTC CASGRTGTYEQYF